The 3 T cell receptor beta chains below were found in one sample sequenced in a study of Ad26.COV2.S vaccination and SARS-CoV-2 variants. The sample's treatment: roughly 18 received Ad26.COV2.S at low or high dose, single or two shots; 5 received placebo; per-sample allocation not given. Samples analyzed were those drawn on day 63 after the first vaccine or placebo injection. Data came from immunoSEQ multiplex PCR; TCRdb stores just in-frame clones and leaves some out. The repertoire has fewer than 800,000 clones, around 92% of them found once; the top ten carry about 1.5%. The sequencing used peripheral blood, collected in a trial of Ad26.COV2.S vaccine versus placebo. These receptors came from a person aged 18-65 years who received the Ad26.COV2.S COVID-19 vaccine or a placebo.

This sequence joins TRBV2 and TRBJ2-3; weak D call: TRBD2 (6 bases). This CDR3 comprises 16 residues. Germline CDR1 reads SNHLY; CDR2 reads FYNNEI. V was shortened by 6 bases and J by 0 bases, with 16 bases between the two germline ends. The CDR3 loop is CASSPIAASSTDTQYF. The CDR3 region has the DNA TGTGCCAGCAGCCCCATAGCGGCCTCTAGCACAGATACGCAGTATTTT.

The rearrangement links TRBV24-1 to TRBJ2-7; possibly TRBD2 for D (6 bases). Trimming left V 4 bases short and J 5 bases short, with 17 bases between. This CDR3 is built from 15 residues. Germline-derived CDR1 and CDR2 are KGHDR and SFDVKD. The CDR3 loop reads CATSDRLGPPDEQYF. In DNA form, the CDR3 reads TGTGCCACCAGTGACAGACTAGGCCCGCCTGACGAGCAGTACTTC.

The CDR3 loop is CASSKTSAGELFF. The CDR3, as DNA: TGCGCCAGCAGTAAGACTAGTGCGGGGGAGCTGTTTTTT. The genes are TRBV10-2 and TRBJ2-2; possibly TRBD2 for D (6 bases). Trimming cost V 5 bases and J 8 bases, with 12 bases left between them. The germline V gene encodes CDR1 WSHSY and CDR2 SAAADI. This CDR3 contains 13 residues.